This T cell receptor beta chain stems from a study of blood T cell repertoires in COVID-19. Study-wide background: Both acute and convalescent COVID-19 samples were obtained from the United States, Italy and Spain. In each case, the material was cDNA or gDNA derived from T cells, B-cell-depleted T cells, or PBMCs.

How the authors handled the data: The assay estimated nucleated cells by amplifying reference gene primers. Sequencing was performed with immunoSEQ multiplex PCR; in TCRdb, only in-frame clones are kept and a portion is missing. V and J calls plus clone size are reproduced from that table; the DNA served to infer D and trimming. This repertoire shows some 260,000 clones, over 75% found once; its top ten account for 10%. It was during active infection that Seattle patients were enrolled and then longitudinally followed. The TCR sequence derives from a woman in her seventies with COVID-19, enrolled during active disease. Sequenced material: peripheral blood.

CDR3 protein: CASSDPGGNEKLFF. Written as DNA, the CDR3 is TGTGCCAGCAGCGACCCGGGGGGGAACGAAAAACTGTTTTTT. The chain has TRBV5-8 and TRBJ1-4, with D perhaps matching TRBD1 (5 bases). The germline V gene has CDR1 SGHTS and CDR2 YDEGEE. Trimming stripped 4 bases from V and 8 bases from J, with 15 bases between. This CDR3 contains 14 residues.